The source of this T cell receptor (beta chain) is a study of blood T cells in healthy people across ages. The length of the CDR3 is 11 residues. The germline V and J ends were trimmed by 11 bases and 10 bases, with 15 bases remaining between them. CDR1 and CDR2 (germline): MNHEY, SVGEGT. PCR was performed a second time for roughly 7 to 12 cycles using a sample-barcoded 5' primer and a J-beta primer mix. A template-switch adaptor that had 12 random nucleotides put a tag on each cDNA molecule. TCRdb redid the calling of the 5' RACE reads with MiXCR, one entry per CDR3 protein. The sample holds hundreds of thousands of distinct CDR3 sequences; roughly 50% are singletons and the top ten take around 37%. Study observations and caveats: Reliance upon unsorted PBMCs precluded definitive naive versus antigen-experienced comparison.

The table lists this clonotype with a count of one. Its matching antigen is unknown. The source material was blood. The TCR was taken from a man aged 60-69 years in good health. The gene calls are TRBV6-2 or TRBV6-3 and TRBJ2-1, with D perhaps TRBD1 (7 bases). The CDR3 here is CAAGTAREQFF. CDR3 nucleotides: TGTGCCGCGGGGACAGCGAGGGAGCAGTTCTTC.